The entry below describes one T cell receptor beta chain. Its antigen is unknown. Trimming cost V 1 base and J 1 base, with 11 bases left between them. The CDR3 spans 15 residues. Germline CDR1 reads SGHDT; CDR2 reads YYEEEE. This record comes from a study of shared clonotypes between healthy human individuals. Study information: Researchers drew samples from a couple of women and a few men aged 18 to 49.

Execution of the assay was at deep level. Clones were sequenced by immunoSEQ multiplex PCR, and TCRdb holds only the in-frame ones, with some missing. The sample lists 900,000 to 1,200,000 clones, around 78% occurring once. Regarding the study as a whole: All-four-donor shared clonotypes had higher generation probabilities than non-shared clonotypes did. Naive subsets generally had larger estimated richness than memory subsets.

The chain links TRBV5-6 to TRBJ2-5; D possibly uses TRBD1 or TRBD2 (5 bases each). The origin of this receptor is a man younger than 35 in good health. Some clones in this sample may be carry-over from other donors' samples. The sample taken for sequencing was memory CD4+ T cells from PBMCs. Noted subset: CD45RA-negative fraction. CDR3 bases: TGTGCCAGCAGCTTGCTGGGGACCTCCCAAGAGACCCAGTACTTC. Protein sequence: CASSLLGTSQETQYF.